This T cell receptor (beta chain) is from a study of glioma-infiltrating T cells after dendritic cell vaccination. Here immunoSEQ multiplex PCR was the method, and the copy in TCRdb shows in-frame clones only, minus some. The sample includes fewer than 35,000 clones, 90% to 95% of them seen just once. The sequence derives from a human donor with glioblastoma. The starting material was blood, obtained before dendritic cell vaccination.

CDR3: CASSQGLVRETQYF. CDR3 nucleotide sequence: TGCGCCAGCAGCCAAGGGCTAGTACGGGAGACCCAGTACTTC. J is TRBJ2-5 and V is TRBV4-1; D is ambiguous. Germline lookup yields CDR1 MGHRA and CDR2 YSYEKL. Trimming left V 1 base short and J 5 bases short, with 11 bases between. CDR3 length: 14 residues.